What follows are 32 T cell receptor beta chains derived from one specimen sequenced in a study of CD8+ T cells in alopecia areata. Isolated RNA was reverse transcribed into cDNA used as the sequencing template. Repertoires were generated with immunoSEQ multiplex PCR, while TCRdb's copy carries only in-frame clones and drops some. The sample yields 150,000 or so clones, around 87% seen once. The material was CD8+ T cells sorted from blood, obtained at week 0. These receptors were obtained from a human donor with alopecia areata.

The V and J genes are TRBV2 and TRBJ2-1, with 7 bases lining up with TRBD2. The CDR3 is 15 amino acids. Germline V gives CDR1 SNHLY, CDR2 FYNNEI. V shed 6 bases, J shed 0 bases, and the junction held 5 bases outside the gene matches. The CDR3 DNA follows: TGTGCCAGCAGGTCTAGCGGCAGCTCCTACAATGAGCAGTTCTTC. The encoded protein is CASRSSGSSYNEQFF.

The gene calls are TRBV4-1 and TRBJ2-2; TRBD2 matches at 11 bases. The CDR3 loop spans 17 amino acids. V gave up 1 base and J gave up 3 bases; unmatched junction bases: 4. Germline V gene data show CDR1 as MGHRA and CDR2 as YSYEKL. The DNA for the CDR3 is TGCGCCAGCAGCCAAGTCCTAGCGGGGGGATACACCGGGGAGCTGTTTTTT. Residues: CASSQVLAGGYTGELFF.

The V and J genes are TRBV7-3 and TRBJ2-1; TRBD2 matches at 12 bases. Trimming at V came to 5 bases and at J to 3 bases, leaving 8 bases not matched to a gene. From germline, CDR1 is SGHTA and CDR2 FQGTGA. CDR3 length: 17 residues. CDR3 in amino acids: CASSDERTSGVYNEQFF. The CDR3, as DNA: TGTGCCAGCAGCGACGAACGGACTAGCGGGGTCTACAATGAGCAGTTCTTC.

This clone was detected only a few times. The chain couples TRBV29-1 to TRBJ1-1; D gene uncertain. V dropped 7 bases and J dropped 0 bases, with 6 bases sitting between them. The CDR3 contains 11 residues. Germline lookup yields CDR1 SQVTM and CDR2 ANQGSEA. The CDR3 bases are TGCAGCGCAGACCTGAACACTGAAGCTTTCTTT. Its protein is CSADLNTEAFF.

The chain employs TRBV7-9 and TRBJ2-3; D gene ambiguous. V gave up 5 bases and J gave up 2 bases, with 17 bases separating them. Germline lookup yields CDR1 SEHNR and CDR2 FQNEAQ (reference sequence). This CDR3 contains 16 residues. The CDR3 protein is CASSPSTPVNTDTQYF. The DNA of the CDR3 is TGTGCCAGCAGCCCCTCGACACCCGTTAACACAGATACGCAGTATTTT.

The chain is built from TRBV6-1 and TRBJ2-7; 9 bases are a match to TRBD2. V was pared by 3 bases and J by 4 bases, with 13 bases of the junction left unmatched. The length of the CDR3 is 17 residues. Germline-derived CDR1 and CDR2 are MNHNS and SASEGT. CDR3 sequence: CASSDPGLAISLYEQYF. The CDR3 nucleotides are TGTGCCAGCAGTGACCCGGGACTAGCCATTTCATTGTACGAGCAGTACTTC.

The chain couples TRBV7-9 to TRBJ2-7; TRBD2 matches at 7 bases. Germline CDR1 is SEHNR and CDR2 is FQNEAQ (reference sequence). The ends lost 4 bases at V and 4 bases at J; junction bases unmatched: 7. The CDR3 has 14 amino acids. CDR3 in amino acids: CASSSREGGYEQYF. The CDR3 nucleotides are TGTGCCAGCAGCTCTAGGGAGGGAGGATACGAGCAGTACTTC. Drawing the rest from reference TRBV7-9 and TRBJ2-7, the complete variable domain is DTGVSQNPRHKITKRGQNVTFRCDPISEHNRLYWYRQTLGQGPEFLTYFQNEAQLEKSRLLSDRFSAERPKGSFSTLEIQRTEQGDSAMYLCASSSREGGYEQYFGPGTRLTVT.

The chain is built from TRBV5-1 and TRBJ2-5, with TRBD2 matching over 10 bases. The V and J ends lost 4 bases and 4 bases, in that order; junction bases with no gene match: 13. The germline V gene has CDR1 SGHRS and CDR2 YFSETQ. The CDR3 consists of 17 residues. The CDR3, as DNA: TGCGCCAGCAGCCCCGGACTAGCGGCTACATGGTTAGAGACCCAGTACTTC. This sequence encodes CASSPGLAATWLETQYF.

The chain couples TRBV5-8 to TRBJ2-1, with D possibly called TRBD1 or TRBD2 (6 bases each). Trimming pared 5 bases from V and 6 bases from J, leaving 15 bases between. The CDR3 is 14 residues long. Per the germline V gene, CDR1 is SGHTS and CDR2 is YDEGEE. The CDR3 loop is CASSSRGAPNEQFF. The CDR3 DNA sequence: TGTGCCAGCAGTTCGAGGGGGGCCCCCAATGAGCAGTTCTTC.

This clone was observed once. Germline and junction disagree at one end, which may indicate a read error. The rearrangement links TRBV7-9 to TRBJ2-1; the match to TRBD2 covers 14 bases. Germline V CDR1 and CDR2: SEHNR, FQNEAQ (reference sequence). The CDR3 extends over 13 amino acids. CDR3 nucleotides: TGTGCCAGCAGCCACGGACTAGCGGGAGGCGGGGTCTTC. Protein: CASSHGLAGGGVF.

The V gene is TRBV7-3, the J gene TRBJ2-1, with D possibly being TRBD1 (6 bases). The CDR3 consists of 14 residues. CDR1 and CDR2 from the germline V gene are SGHTA and FQGTGA. Trimming stripped 2 bases from V and 9 bases from J, with 14 bases between. The CDR3 is CASSLPGVDGEQFF. DNA for the CDR3: TGTGCCAGCAGCTTACCAGGGGTGGATGGTGAGCAGTTCTTC.

Written as DNA, the CDR3 is TGTGCCAGCAGCTTACCCAGGGTCCGAGGGGAGACCCAGTACTTC. As protein: CASSLPRVRGETQYF. This chain uses TRBV7-9 with TRBJ2-5; either TRBD1 or TRBD2 may fit D (5 bases each). CDR1 and CDR2 (germline): SEHNR, FQNEAQ (reference sequence). The CDR3 runs 15 residues. V was trimmed by 2 bases and J by 5 bases, leaving 15 bases between them.

This clone appeared once. The chain joins TRBV7-9 to TRBJ2-3, with D perhaps TRBD2 (6 bases). V was pared by 8 bases and J by 4 bases, with 10 bases between. CDR1 and CDR2 (germline): SEHNR, FQNEAQ (reference sequence). CDR3 length equals 12 residues. In DNA form, the CDR3 reads TGTGCCAGCCTAAGGGAGGCAGATACGCAGTATTTT. Protein: CASLREADTQYF.

A single count supports this clone. The chain employs TRBV29-1 and TRBJ2-6, with a possible D match to TRBD2 (5 bases). This CDR3 contains 13 residues. Trimming pared 4 bases from V and 7 bases from J, leaving 11 bases between. CDR1 is SQVTM and CDR2 is ANQGSEA in the germline V gene. In DNA form, the CDR3 reads TGCAGCGTTGCACCTGAGGGAGCCAACGTCCTGACTTTC. Amino acids: CSVAPEGANVLTF.

The chain recombines TRBV27 with TRBJ2-7; 9 bases align to TRBD2. This CDR3 contains 14 residues. Germline V gene data show CDR1 as MNHEY and CDR2 as SMNVEV (reference sequence). V gave up 7 bases and J gave up 2 bases; unmatched junction bases: 6. The CDR3 DNA is TGTGCCAGCACCTTTGCGGGGGGGGCCTACGAGCAGTACTTC. Its protein is CASTFAGGAYEQYF.

This rearrangement joins TRBV9 to TRBJ1-2; possible D gene TRBD1, 6 bases. Germline lookup yields CDR1 SGDLS and CDR2 YYNGEE. There are 13 residues in the CDR3. Trimming took off 8 bases at V and 8 bases at J, with 19 bases between the two ends. CDR3 amino acids: CASHRDYSGGYTF. The CDR3 DNA follows: TGTGCCAGTCACAGGGACTATTCGGGGGGCTACACCTTC. Looking up the rest from reference TRBV9 and TRBJ1-2 gives the full variable domain: DSGVTQTPKHLITATGQRVTLRCSPRSGDLSVYWYQQSLDQGLQFLIQYYNGEERAKGNILERFSAQQFPDLHSELNLSSLELGDSALYFCASHRDYSGGYTFGSGTRLTVV.

The DNA for the CDR3 is TGTGCCAGCAGGACAGGGGGCGGCGGTGAAAAACTGTTTTTT. Its translation: CASRTGGGGEKLFF. The genes are TRBV7-9 and TRBJ1-4; 10 bases line up with TRBD1. The CDR3 length is 14 residues. Germline CDR1 reads SEHNR; CDR2 reads FQNEAQ (reference sequence). V trimming: 6 bases; J trimming: 7 bases; junction bases outside the gene matches: 5. The whole variable domain, remainder taken from reference TRBV7-9 and TRBJ1-4, is DTGVSQNPRHKITKRGQNVTFRCDPISEHNRLYWYRQTLGQGPEFLTYFQNEAQLEKSRLLSDRFSAERPKGSFSTLEIQRTEQGDSAMYLCASRTGGGGEKLFFGSGTQLSVL.

As to this clone: This CDR3 is also generated by other DNA sequences in the sample. The rearrangement joins TRBV27 to TRBJ2-7; D gene uncertain. The CDR3 has 13 residues. V lost 3 bases, J lost 2 bases, and 8 bases lay in between. Germline CDR1 and CDR2: MNHEY and SMNVEV (reference sequence). Here the CDR3 DNA reads TGTGCCAGCAGTTTGACGGCAGCCTACGAGCAGTACTTC. The encoded protein is CASSLTAAYEQYF.

The CDR3 is CSVEDRGGLTGELFF. In DNA, the CDR3 is TGCAGCGTTGAAGATCGAGGGGGGTTAACCGGGGAGCTGTTTTTT. V and J are TRBV29-1 and TRBJ2-2; the D gene could be TRBD1 or TRBD2 (6 bases each). Per the germline V gene, CDR1 is SQVTM and CDR2 is ANQGSEA. The CDR3 covers 15 residues. Trimming left V 0 bases short and J 5 bases short, with 13 bases between.

The rearrangement uses TRBV30 and TRBJ1-1; D not certain. The germline V gene has CDR1 GTSNPN and CDR2 SVGIG (reference sequence). The CDR3 extends over 11 amino acids. CDR3: CVMEGNTEAFF. In nucleotides, the CDR3 is TGTGTCATGGAAGGGAACACTGAAGCTTTCTTT.

The count of this clone is one. This rearrangement joins TRBV5-4 to TRBJ2-1, with 8 positions matching TRBD2. Germline V gene sequence: CDR1 SGHNT, CDR2 YYREEE (reference sequence). The CDR3 is 15 residues long. After removal of 5 bases from V and 5 bases from J, the junction contained 9 bases not matched to a gene. The CDR3 region is CASSSLAGVDNEQFF. DNA for the CDR3: TGTGCCAGCAGTTCCCTAGCGGGTGTAGACAATGAGCAGTTCTTC.

As for this clone: Distinct nucleotide sequences in the sample also encode this CDR3. V usage is TRBV9 and J usage is TRBJ2-7; TRBD1 aligns across 9 bases. After removal of 2 bases from V and 1 base from J, the junction contained 1 base not matched to a gene. This CDR3 has 14 residues. From germline, CDR1 is SGDLS and CDR2 YYNGEE. CDR3 bases: TGTGCCAGCAGCGTGACAGGGGGTTCCTACGAGCAGTACTTC. This translates into CASSVTGGSYEQYF. The whole variable domain, filled in from reference TRBV9 and TRBJ2-7, reads DSGVTQTPKHLITATGQRVTLRCSPRSGDLSVYWYQQSLDQGLQFLIQYYNGEERAKGNILERFSAQQFPDLHSELNLSSLELGDSALYFCASSVTGGSYEQYFGPGTRLTVT.

This chain uses TRBV4-1 with TRBJ2-2, with 9 bases identical to TRBD1. The CDR3 is 15 residues long. Trimming at V came to 4 bases and at J to 8 bases, leaving 8 bases not matched to a gene. Germline CDR1 MGHRA, CDR2 YSYEKL. This CDR3 is CASSPGTGRSGELFF. As DNA, the CDR3 is TGCGCCAGCAGCCCAGGGACAGGGAGAAGTGGGGAGCTGTTTTTT.

V usage is TRBV23-1 and J usage is TRBJ2-5; D is ambiguous. TRBV23-1 belongs to the ORF category, with a function that is uncertain. The length of the CDR3 is 11 residues. The V end lost 7 bases, the J end lost 5 bases, and 8 bases lay between the germline ends. CDR3 in DNA: TGCGCCAGCATTAAGGACGAGACCCAGTACTTC. Its translation is CASIKDETQYF.

This chain joins TRBV11-2 and TRBJ2-7, with no clear D. Between the trimmed V and J ends, which lost 0 bases and 0 bases, there was a span of 9 bases. The germline V gene has CDR1 SGHAT and CDR2 FQNNGV. The CDR3 has 15 residues. CDR3 in DNA: TGTGCCAGCAGCTTAGAAGGGTCAAGCTCCTACGAGCAGTACTTC. It specifies CASSLEGSSSYEQYF.

A single count supports this clone. This chain joins TRBV12-5 and TRBJ1-1; D call uncertain. CDR1 is LGHNT, CDR2 FRNRAP, per germline. V was shortened by 0 bases and J by 1 base, with 15 bases between the two germline ends. The CDR3 contains 17 residues. CDR3 in DNA: TGTGCTAGTGGTTTGGTAACGGCAGGTTCACGGAACACTGAAGCTTTCTTT. It translates to CASGLVTAGSRNTEAFF. The complete variable domain, with remaining parts taken from reference TRBV12-5 and TRBJ1-1, reads DARVTQTPRHKVTEMGQEVTMRCQPILGHNTVFWYRQTMMQGLELLAYFRNRAPLDDSGMPKDRFSAEMPDATLATLKIQPSEPRDSAVYFCASGLVTAGSRNTEAFFGQGTRLTVV.

The J gene is TRBJ2-2, the V gene TRBV7-2; 11 positions agree with TRBD2. CDR1 SGHTA and CDR2 FQGNSA come from the germline V gene. V shed 5 bases, J shed 7 bases, and the junction held 12 bases outside the gene matches. The CDR3 consists of 17 residues. The CDR3 sequence: CASSHSSTSGADGELFF. As DNA, the CDR3 is TGTGCCAGCAGCCATTCTTCGACTAGCGGGGCTGACGGGGAGCTGTTTTTT.

The chain links TRBV5-1 to TRBJ2-5; no clear D. CDR1 and CDR2 (germline): SGHRS, YFSETQ. There are 15 residues in the CDR3. V lost 0 bases and J lost 1, with 10 bases in between. The chain's CDR3 is CASSLAIGTQETQYF. CDR3 DNA: TGCGCCAGCAGCTTGGCTATCGGCACCCAAGAGACCCAGTACTTC.

V and J are TRBV7-2 and TRBJ1-6; 7 bases fit TRBD1. The germline V gene encodes CDR1 SGHTA and CDR2 FQGNSA. After removal of 2 bases from V and 7 bases from J, the junction contained 8 bases not matched to a gene. The CDR3 contains 16 residues. CDR3 bases: TGTGCCAGCAGCTTACTCACAGGGGTAGGAAATTCACCCCTCCACTTT. It translates to CASSLLTGVGNSPLHF.

The J gene is TRBJ2-7, the V gene TRBV29-1; TRBD1 matches 10 bases. Looked up from germline, CDR1 is SQVTM and CDR2 is ANQGSEA. Trimming at V came to 4 bases and at J to 5 bases, leaving 5 bases not matched to a gene. The CDR3 extends over 13 amino acids. CDR3 loop: CSVVRDRGHEQYF. The CDR3, as DNA: TGCAGCGTTGTCCGGGACAGGGGCCACGAGCAGTACTTC.

The chain is built from TRBV27 and TRBJ1-6; no firm D call. Per germline, CDR1 MNHEY and CDR2 SMNVEV (reference sequence). The CDR3 is 14 amino acids. With 4 bases removed from V and 6 bases from J, the gap between germline ends came to 10 bases. The CDR3 is CASSYSSFNSPLHF. CDR3 sequence (DNA): TGTGCCAGCAGTTATAGCAGTTTTAATTCACCCCTCCACTTT.

The chain carries TRBV6-1 and TRBJ2-7; the D gene is possibly TRBD1 (6 bases). This CDR3 has 14 amino acids. The germline V and J ends were trimmed by 7 bases and 3 bases, with 16 bases remaining between them. CDR1 and CDR2 from the germline V gene are MNHNS and SASEGT. CDR3 DNA sequence: TGTGCCAGCAAGACCCGGACAGCTGACTACGAGCAGTACTTC. The encoded protein is CASKTRTADYEQYF.